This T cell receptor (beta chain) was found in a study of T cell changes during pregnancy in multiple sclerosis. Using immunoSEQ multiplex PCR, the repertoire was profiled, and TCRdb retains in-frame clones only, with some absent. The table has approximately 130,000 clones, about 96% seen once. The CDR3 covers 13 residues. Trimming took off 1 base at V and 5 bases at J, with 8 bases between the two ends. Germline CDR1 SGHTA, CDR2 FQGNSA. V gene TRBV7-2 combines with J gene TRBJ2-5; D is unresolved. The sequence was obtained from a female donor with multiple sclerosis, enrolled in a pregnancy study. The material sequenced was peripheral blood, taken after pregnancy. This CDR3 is CASSLGVHETQYF. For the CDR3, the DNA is TGTGCCAGCAGCTTAGGAGTTCACGAGACCCAGTACTTC. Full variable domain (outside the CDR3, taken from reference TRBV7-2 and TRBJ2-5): GAGVSQSPSNKVTEKGKDVELRCDPISGHTALYWYRQSLGQGLEFLIYFQGNSAPDKSGLPSDRFSAERTGGSVSTLTIQRTQQEDSAVYLCASSLGVHETQYFGPGTRLLVL.